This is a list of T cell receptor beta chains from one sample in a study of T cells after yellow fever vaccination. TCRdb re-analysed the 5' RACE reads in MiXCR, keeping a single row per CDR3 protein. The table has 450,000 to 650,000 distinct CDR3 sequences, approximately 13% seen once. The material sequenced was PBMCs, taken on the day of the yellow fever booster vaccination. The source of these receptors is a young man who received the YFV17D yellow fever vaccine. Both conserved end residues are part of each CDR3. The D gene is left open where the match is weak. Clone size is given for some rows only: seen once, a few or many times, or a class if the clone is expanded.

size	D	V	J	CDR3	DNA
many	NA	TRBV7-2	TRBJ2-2	CASSLVAGTGELFF	TGTGCCAGCAGCTTAGTTGCTGGTACCGGGGAGCTGTTTTTT
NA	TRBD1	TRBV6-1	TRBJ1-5	CASSKLRQGQGLFNQPQHF	TGTGCCAGCAGTAAACTACGCCAGGGACAGGGCCTCTTCAATCAGCCCCAGCATTTT
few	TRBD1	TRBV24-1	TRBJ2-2	CATSRQGNGELFF	TGTGCCACCAGTAGACAGGGCAACGGGGAGCTGTTTTTT
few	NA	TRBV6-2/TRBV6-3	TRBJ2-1	CASSYYQEQFF	TGTGCCAGCAGTTACTATCAAGAGCAGTTCTTC
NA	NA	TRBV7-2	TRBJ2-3	CASSVQSASTDTQYF	TGTGCCAGCAGCGTTCAGAGCGCTAGCACAGATACGCAGTATTTT
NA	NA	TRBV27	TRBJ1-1	CASSTQARTEAFF	TGTGCCAGCAGTACCCAGGCGAGAACTGAAGCTTTCTTT
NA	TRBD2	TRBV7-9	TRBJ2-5	CASSSIAGSRETQYF	TGTGCCAGCAGCTCAATAGCGGGCTCCAGGGAGACCCAGTACTTC
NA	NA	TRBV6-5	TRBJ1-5	CASSLTGFREPQHF	TGTGCCAGCAGTTTGACAGGCTTCAGGGAGCCCCAGCATTTT
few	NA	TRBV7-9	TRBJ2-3	CASRETRVWSDTQYF	TGTGCCAGCAGAGAAACGCGAGTGTGGTCAGATACGCAGTATTTT
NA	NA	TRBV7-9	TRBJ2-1	CASSPGLAKFF	TGTGCCAGCAGCCCCGGACTGGCTAAGTTCTTC
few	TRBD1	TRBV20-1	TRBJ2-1	CSAPGTATNEQFF	TGCAGTGCACCCGGGACAGCCACCAATGAGCAGTTCTTC
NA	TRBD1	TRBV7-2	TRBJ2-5	CASTGQGGETQYF	TGTGCCAGCACCGGACAGGGAGGAGAGACCCAGTACTTC
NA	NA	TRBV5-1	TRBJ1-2	CASSDNPNYGYTF	TGCGCCAGCAGCGATAATCCTAACTATGGCTACACCTTC
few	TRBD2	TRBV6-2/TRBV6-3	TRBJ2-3	CASSLPGRNQDTQYF	TGTGCCAGCAGTTTGCCCGGGAGGAATCAAGATACGCAGTATTTT
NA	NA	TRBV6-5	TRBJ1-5	CASSMAGGRHQPQHF	TGTGCCAGCAGTATGGCCGGGGGCCGCCATCAGCCCCAGCATTTT
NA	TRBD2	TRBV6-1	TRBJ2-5	CASSQYSGRTQETQYF	TGTGCCAGCAGCCAGTATAGCGGGAGGACACAAGAGACCCAGTACTTC
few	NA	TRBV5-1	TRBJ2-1	CASANELGKYNEQFF	TGCGCCAGCGCCAACGAGCTTGGAAAGTACAATGAGCAGTTCTTC
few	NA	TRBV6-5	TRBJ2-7	CASSSPRRLAYEQYF	TGTGCCAGCAGTTCCCCCCGCAGGTTGGCCTACGAGCAGTACTTC
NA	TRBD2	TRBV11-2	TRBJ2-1	CASSFPEGASGSGSYNEQFF	TGTGCCAGCAGCTTCCCGGAGGGGGCTAGCGGGAGCGGGTCCTACAATGAGCAGTTCTTC
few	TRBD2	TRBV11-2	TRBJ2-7	CASSLWGAGGLAEPYEQYF	TGTGCCAGCAGCCTTTGGGGGGCCGGTGGACTAGCGGAACCCTACGAGCAGTACTTC
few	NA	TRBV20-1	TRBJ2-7	CSEGDFGEQYF	TGCAGTGAAGGGGATTTTGGCGAGCAGTACTTC
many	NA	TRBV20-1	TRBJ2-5	CSARTLQETQYF	TGCAGTGCTAGGACACTGCAAGAGACCCAGTACTTC
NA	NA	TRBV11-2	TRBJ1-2	CASSSGGASPPYGYTF	TGTGCCAGCAGCTCGGGAGGAGCCAGCCCCCCTTATGGCTACACCTTC
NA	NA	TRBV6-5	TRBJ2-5	CASSYVLTGPETQYF	TGTGCCAGCAGTTATGTTCTCACAGGACCAGAGACCCAGTACTTC
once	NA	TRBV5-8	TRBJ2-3	CASSLGDTYTDTQYF	TGTGCCAGCAGCTTGGGGGACACATACACAGATACGCAGTATTTT
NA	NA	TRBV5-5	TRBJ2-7	CASSLSTGGEQYF	TGTGCCAGCAGCCTATCGACAGGAGGGGAGCAGTACTTC
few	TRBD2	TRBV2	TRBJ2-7	CASTFLAGEYEQYF	TGTGCCAGCACCTTTCTAGCGGGAGAATACGAGCAGTACTTC
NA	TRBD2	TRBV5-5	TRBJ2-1	CASSLGAGTSELF	TGTGCCAGCAGCTTGGGAGCCGGGACTAGCGAGCTCTTC
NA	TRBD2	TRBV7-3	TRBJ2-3	CASSLQRGADTQYF	TGTGCCAGCAGCTTACAGCGGGGTGCAGATACGCAGTATTTT
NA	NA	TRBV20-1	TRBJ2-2	CSARANGRSTGELFF	TGCAGTGCCAGGGCAAATGGGAGGAGTACCGGGGAGCTGTTTTTT
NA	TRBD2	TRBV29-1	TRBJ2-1	CSVDMASGLNEQFF	TGCAGCGTTGATATGGCTAGCGGGTTGAATGAGCAGTTCTTC
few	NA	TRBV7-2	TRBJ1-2	CASSLSVGANYGYTF	TGTGCCAGCAGCTTAAGTGTGGGTGCTAACTATGGCTACACCTTC
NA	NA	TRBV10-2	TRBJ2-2	CASRRTGGWELFF	TGCGCCAGCAGGAGGACCGGGGGCTGGGAGCTGTTTTTT
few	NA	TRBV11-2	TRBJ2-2	CASSFRDDTGELFF	TGTGCCAGCAGCTTTCGGGACGACACCGGGGAGCTGTTTTTT
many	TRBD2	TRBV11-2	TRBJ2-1	CASQLREGRNEQFF	TGTGCCAGTCAGCTACGGGAGGGTAGGAATGAGCAGTTCTTC
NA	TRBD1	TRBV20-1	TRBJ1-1	CRVDRGITEAFF	TGCAGGGTTGACAGGGGAATCACTGAAGCTTTCTTT
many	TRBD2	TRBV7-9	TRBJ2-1	CASSLGLAGKDEQFF	TGTGCCAGCAGCTTAGGACTAGCGGGAAAGGATGAGCAGTTCTTC
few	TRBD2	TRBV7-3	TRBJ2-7	CASRMREGRDGYEQYF	TGTGCCAGCCGGATGCGGGAGGGCCGAGACGGGTACGAGCAGTACTTC
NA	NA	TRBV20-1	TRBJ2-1	CSARVSRLPYNEQFF	TGCAGTGCTAGAGTCTCCAGGTTACCCTACAATGAGCAGTTCTTC
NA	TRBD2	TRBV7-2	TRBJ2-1	CASGKRERGEQFF	TGTGCCAGTGGGAAGCGGGAGCGGGGTGAGCAGTTCTTC
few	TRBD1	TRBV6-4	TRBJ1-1	CASSRRTGLEAFF	TGTGCCAGCAGTAGACGGACAGGTTTAGAAGCTTTCTTT
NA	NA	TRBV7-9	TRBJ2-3	CASSLAFMGGYTDTQYF	TGTGCCAGCAGCTTAGCGTTTATGGGGGGATACACAGATACGCAGTATTTT
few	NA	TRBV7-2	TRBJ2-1	CASSFPRGEQFF	TGTGCCAGCAGCTTCCCGCGTGGTGAGCAGTTCTTC
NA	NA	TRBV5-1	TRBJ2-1	CASSSGMSYNEQFF	TGCGCCAGCAGCTCTGGGATGTCCTACAATGAGCAGTTCTTC
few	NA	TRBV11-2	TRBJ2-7	CASRERGWGSSEQYF	TGTGCCAGCCGAGAGAGGGGATGGGGCTCGTCCGAGCAGTACTTC